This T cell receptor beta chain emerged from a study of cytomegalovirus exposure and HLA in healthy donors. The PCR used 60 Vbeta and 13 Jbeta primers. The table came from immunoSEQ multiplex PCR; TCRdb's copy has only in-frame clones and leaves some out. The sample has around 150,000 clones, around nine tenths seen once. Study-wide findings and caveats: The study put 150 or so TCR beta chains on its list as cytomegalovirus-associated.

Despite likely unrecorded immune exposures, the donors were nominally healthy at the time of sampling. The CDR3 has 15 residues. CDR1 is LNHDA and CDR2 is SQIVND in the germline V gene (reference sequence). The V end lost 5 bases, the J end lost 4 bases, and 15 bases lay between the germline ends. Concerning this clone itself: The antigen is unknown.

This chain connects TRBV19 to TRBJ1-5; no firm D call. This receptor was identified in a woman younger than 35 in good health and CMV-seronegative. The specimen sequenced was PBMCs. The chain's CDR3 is CASSGSDKVNQPQHF. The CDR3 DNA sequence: TGTGCCAGTAGTGGCTCCGACAAAGTTAATCAGCCCCAGCATTTT.